The next 16 T cell receptor beta chains were all read from a single sample in a study of CD8 T cells in ankylosing spondylitis. TCRdb recomputed calls from the 5' RACE reads with MiXCR, one row per CDR3 protein. The table includes 240,000 or so distinct CDR3 sequences, about 9.1% detected once. The specimen was blood, either unsorted or a sorted T cell fraction (not recorded which). The receptors here all came from a male donor with ankylosing spondylitis or in good health (not recorded which).

This clonotype has ten or more counts. The chain is built from TRBV20-1 and TRBJ1-1, with D tentatively TRBD1 (6 bases). Germline loops: CDR1 DFQATT, CDR2 SNEGSKA (reference sequence). The CDR3 totals 15 residues. V shed 5 bases and J shed 1 base, with 17 bases lying between them. In DNA, the CDR3 is TGCAGTGCTGCCAAACCGGGACATCCGAACACTGAAGCTTTCTTT. It specifies CSAAKPGHPNTEAFF.

There are many counts of this clonotype. V gene TRBV29-1 combines with J gene TRBJ2-2; D call uncertain. Looked up from germline, CDR1 is SQVTM and CDR2 is ANQGSEA. The CDR3 runs to 15 residues. Between the trimmed V and J ends, which lost 6 bases and 2 bases, there was a span of 16 bases. The CDR3 sequence is CSVMKWGENTGELFF. The CDR3 DNA is TGCAGCGTCATGAAATGGGGTGAAAACACCGGGGAGCTGTTTTTT.

The chain carries TRBV30 and TRBJ2-1, with 10 positions matching TRBD2. CDR1 is GTSNPN and CDR2 is SVGIG in the germline V gene (reference sequence). After removal of 5 bases from V and 5 bases from J, the junction contained 6 bases not matched to a gene. The CDR3 is made up of 14 amino acids. Here the CDR3 reads CAWSTLAGDNEQFF. CDR3 DNA sequence: TGTGCCTGGTCCACCCTAGCGGGAGACAATGAGCAGTTCTTC.

V usage is TRBV12-3 or TRBV12-4 and J usage is TRBJ1-2; possible D gene TRBD1, 6 bases. V was cut by 7 bases and J by 5 bases, with 17 bases left in between. CDR3 length: 14 amino acids. The CDR3 sequence: CASTPGGAAYGYTF. The CDR3, as DNA: TGTGCCAGCACCCCCGGGGGGGCCGCGTATGGCTACACCTTC.

This clonotype showed up many times. This sequence joins TRBV20-1 and TRBJ2-3, with TRBD2 identical over 8 bases. The CDR3 contains 16 residues. Per germline, CDR1 DFQATT and CDR2 SNEGSKA (reference sequence). V was pared by 0 bases and J by 1 base, with 6 bases of the junction left unmatched. The CDR3 nucleotides are TGCAGTGCTAGAGATTATGGGCGGGGGGGCACAGATACGCAGTATTTT. Translation: CSARDYGRGGTDTQYF.

This clonotype was found many times. This rearrangement joins TRBV6-1 to TRBJ2-4, with TRBD1 matching 7 bases. Germline trimming cut 5 bases from V and 8 bases from J; bases unmatched to any gene: 6. This CDR3 has 13 amino acids. Germline assignment: CDR1 MNHNS and CDR2 SASEGT. The CDR3 coding sequence is TGTGCCAGCAGTATCCGACAGGGTGACATTCAGTACTTC. Residues: CASSIRQGDIQYF.

This sequence joins TRBV28 and TRBJ1-1, with a tentative D call TRBD1 (6 bases). The CDR3 contains 16 residues. In germline, CDR1 is MDHEN, CDR2 SYDVKM. V lost 3 bases, J lost 1 base, and 15 bases lay in between. CDR3 sequence (DNA): TGTGCCAGCAGTTTTGACATAGGGGGGACGAACACTGAAGCTTTCTTT. It is translated as CASSFDIGGTNTEAFF. Together with reference TRBV28 and TRBJ1-1, the CDR3 gives the full variable domain: DVKVTQSSRYLVKRTGEKVFLECVQDMDHENMFWYRQDPGLGLRLIYFSYDVKMKEKGDIPEGYSVSREKKERFSLILESASTNQTSMYLCASSFDIGGTNTEAFFGQGTRLTVV.

This clonotype occurred many times. This chain's CDR3 is CASSTSWDRGETQYF. The DNA for the CDR3 is TGTGCCAGCAGTACCTCTTGGGACAGGGGCGAGACCCAGTACTTC. The J gene is TRBJ2-5, the V gene TRBV6-1; 10 positions match TRBD1. This CDR3 is built from 15 residues. Losses at the gene ends were 5 bases for V and 5 bases for J; bases not matched to a gene: 8. Germline CDR1 MNHNS, CDR2 SASEGT.

As to this clonotype: One end of the junction fails to match germline, which may point to a read error. The V call is TRBV5-6, the J call TRBJ2-7; D may be TRBD1 (6 bases). CDR1 SGHDT and CDR2 YYEEEE come from the germline V gene. CDR3 size: 15 residues. The chain's CDR3 is CASSLDRENEYEQCF. The DNA for the CDR3 is TGTGCCAGCAGCTTGGACAGGGAGAACGAATACGAGCAGTGCTTC.

Only a few counts were recorded for this clonotype. The V and J genes are TRBV12-3 or TRBV12-4 and TRBJ2-5; D may be TRBD1 or TRBD2 (5 bases each). This CDR3 contains 12 residues. With 4 bases removed from V and 4 bases from J, the gap between germline ends came to 7 bases. In DNA form, the CDR3 reads TGTGCCAGCAGTTCCGGGACAGAGACCCAGTACTTC. Translating it yields CASSSGTETQYF.

This clonotype has a handful of counts. DNA of the CDR3: TGTGCCACCAGCAGAGCGACGGATCCCTCCTACAATGAGCAGTTCTTC. Amino acid sequence: CATSRATDPSYNEQFF. V gene TRBV15 combines with J gene TRBJ2-1; the D is unclear. Trimming removed 1 base at V and 0 bases at J, with 10 bases between. This CDR3 has 16 amino acids. CDR1 is LNHNV and CDR2 is YYDKDF in the germline V gene (reference sequence). The full variable domain, rest sourced from reference TRBV15 and TRBJ2-1, is DAMVIQNPRYQVTQFGKPVTLSCSQTLNHNVMYWYQQKSSQAPKLLFHYYDKDFNNEADTPDNFQSRRPNTSFCFLDIRSPGLGDTAMYLCATSRATDPSYNEQFFGPGTRLTVL.

This rearrangement joins TRBV18 to TRBJ1-4, with D possibly matching TRBD1 (5 bases). Germline loops: CDR1 KGHSH, CDR2 LQKENI. The CDR3 covers 15 residues. Trimming removed 2 bases from V and 0 bases from J, with 7 bases in between. The CDR3 sequence: CASSPSGPTNEKLFF. The CDR3, as DNA: TGTGCCAGCTCACCATCAGGGCCAACTAATGAAAAACTGTTTTTT.

The chain couples TRBV6-1 to TRBJ2-2, with unresolved D. Trimming stripped 6 bases from V and 0 bases from J, with 8 bases between. The CDR3 is made up of 14 amino acids. Germline CDR1 MNHNS, CDR2 SASEGT. CDR3 coding DNA: TGTGCCAGCAGCGATAGGGCGAACACCGGGGAGCTGTTTTTT. Its translation: CASSDRANTGELFF.

This clonotype was counted many times. The J gene is TRBJ2-7, the V gene TRBV6-1; tentatively, D is TRBD2 (5 bases). Germline V gene lookup returns CDR1 MNHNS and CDR2 SASEGT. With 7 bases removed from V and 2 bases from J, the gap between germline ends came to 15 bases. This CDR3 spans 14 amino acids. CDR3 region: CASNDRRRPYEQYF. For the CDR3, the DNA is TGTGCCAGCAACGACCGACGGAGGCCCTACGAGCAGTACTTC.

This clonotype has ten or more counts. V usage is TRBV5-6 and J usage is TRBJ2-7; 11 positions match TRBD2. V lost 4 bases, J lost 3 bases, and 9 bases stayed unmatched. CDR1 is SGHDT, CDR2 YYEEEE, per germline. This CDR3 spans 16 amino acids. The CDR3 coding sequence is TGTGCCAGCAGCAAGGGACTAGCGGCCACCTTCTACGAGCAGTACTTC. Protein product: CASSKGLAATFYEQYF.

V gene TRBV11-3 combines with J gene TRBJ2-2; the match to TRBD1 covers 7 bases. The CDR3 covers 15 residues. The germline V gene has CDR1 SGHNT and CDR2 YENEEA. V gave up 4 bases and J gave up 6 bases; unmatched junction bases: 8. CDR3 loop: CASSSHRGLSGELFF. The CDR3 DNA sequence: TGTGCCAGCAGCTCCCACAGGGGTCTGTCCGGGGAGCTGTTTTTT.